This T cell receptor beta chain is drawn from a study of T-cell memory formation after mild COVID-19. The 5'RACE method, run with constant-segment primers, produced TCR alpha and TCR beta cDNA libraries (carrying sample barcodes and UMIs). One entry per CDR3 protein results from TCRdb running MiXCR on the 5' RACE reads. The sample lists 210,000 or so distinct CDR3 sequences; roughly 18% were seen once. Trimming at V came to 7 bases and at J to 2 bases, leaving 7 bases not matched to a gene. CDR1 SGHTS and CDR2 YDEGEE come from the germline V gene. The CDR3 is 14 amino acids. Study-level findings and limits: Of the contracting clones, CD4+ ones lay mainly in CM and EM, and CD8+ ones in EMRA.

This clonotype has a count of ten or more. The target antigen is unknown. J is TRBJ2-5 and V is TRBV5-8; 8 bases are shared with TRBD1. This TCR derives from an adult woman who had mild COVID-19 (a few samples of this study predate the infection). Cell type and time point are not known. Sequencing was carried out using PBMCs or a T cell subset sorted from them (not recorded which). The CDR3 DNA reads as TGTGCCAGCGGACAGGGTGGTCCGCAAGAGACCCAGTACTTC. It yields the protein CASGQGGPQETQYF.